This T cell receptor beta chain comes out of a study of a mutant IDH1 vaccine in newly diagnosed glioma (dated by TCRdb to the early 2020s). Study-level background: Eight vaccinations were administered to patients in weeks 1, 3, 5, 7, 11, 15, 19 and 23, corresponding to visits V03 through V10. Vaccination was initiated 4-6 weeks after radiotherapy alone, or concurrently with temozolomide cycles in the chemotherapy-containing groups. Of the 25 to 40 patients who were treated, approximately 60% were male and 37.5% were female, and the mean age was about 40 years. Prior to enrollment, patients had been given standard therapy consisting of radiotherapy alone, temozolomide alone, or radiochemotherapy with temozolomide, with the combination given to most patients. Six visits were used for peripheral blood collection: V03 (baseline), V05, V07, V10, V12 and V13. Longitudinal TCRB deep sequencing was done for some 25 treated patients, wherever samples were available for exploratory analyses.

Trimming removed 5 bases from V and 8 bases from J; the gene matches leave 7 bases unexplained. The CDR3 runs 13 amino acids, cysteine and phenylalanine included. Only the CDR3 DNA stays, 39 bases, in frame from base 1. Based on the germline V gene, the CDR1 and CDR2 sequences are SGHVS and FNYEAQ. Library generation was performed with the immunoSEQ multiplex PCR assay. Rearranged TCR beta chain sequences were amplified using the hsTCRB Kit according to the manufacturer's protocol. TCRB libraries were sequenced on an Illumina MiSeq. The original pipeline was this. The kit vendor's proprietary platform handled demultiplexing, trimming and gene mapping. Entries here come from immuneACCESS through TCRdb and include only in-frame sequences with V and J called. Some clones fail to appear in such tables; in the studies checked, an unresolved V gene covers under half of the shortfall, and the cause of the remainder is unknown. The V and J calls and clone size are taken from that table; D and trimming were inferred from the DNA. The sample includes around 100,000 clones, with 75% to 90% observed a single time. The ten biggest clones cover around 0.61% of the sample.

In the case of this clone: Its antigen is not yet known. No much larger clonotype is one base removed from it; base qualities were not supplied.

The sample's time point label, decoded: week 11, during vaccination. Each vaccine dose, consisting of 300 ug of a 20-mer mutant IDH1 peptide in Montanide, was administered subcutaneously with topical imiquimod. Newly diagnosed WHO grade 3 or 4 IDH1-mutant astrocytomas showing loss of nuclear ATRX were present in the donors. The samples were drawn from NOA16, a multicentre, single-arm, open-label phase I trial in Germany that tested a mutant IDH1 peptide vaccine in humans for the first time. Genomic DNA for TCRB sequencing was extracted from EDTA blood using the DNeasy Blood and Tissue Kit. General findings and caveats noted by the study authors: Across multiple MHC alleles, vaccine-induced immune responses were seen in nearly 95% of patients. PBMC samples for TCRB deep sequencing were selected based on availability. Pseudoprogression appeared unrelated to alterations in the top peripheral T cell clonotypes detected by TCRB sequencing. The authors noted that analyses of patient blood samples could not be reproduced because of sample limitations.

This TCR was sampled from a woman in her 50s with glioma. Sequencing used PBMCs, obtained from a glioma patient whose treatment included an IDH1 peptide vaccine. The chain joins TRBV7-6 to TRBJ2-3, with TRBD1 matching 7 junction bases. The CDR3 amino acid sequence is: CASSPQTGVTQYF. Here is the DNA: TGTGCCAGCAGCCCCCAAACAGGGGTTACGCAGTATTTT.